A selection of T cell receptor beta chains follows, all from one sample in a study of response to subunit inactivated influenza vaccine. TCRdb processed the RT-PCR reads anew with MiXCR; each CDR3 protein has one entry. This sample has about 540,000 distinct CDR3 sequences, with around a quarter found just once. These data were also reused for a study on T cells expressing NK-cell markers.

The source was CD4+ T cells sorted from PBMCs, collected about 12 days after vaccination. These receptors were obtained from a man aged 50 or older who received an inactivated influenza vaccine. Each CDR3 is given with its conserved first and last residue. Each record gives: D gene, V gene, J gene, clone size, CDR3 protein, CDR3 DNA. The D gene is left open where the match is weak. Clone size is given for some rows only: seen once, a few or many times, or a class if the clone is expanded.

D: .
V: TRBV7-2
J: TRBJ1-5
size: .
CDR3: CASSTGRGNQPQHF
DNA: TGTGCCAGCAGCACCGGACGAGGTAATCAGCCCCAGCATTTT

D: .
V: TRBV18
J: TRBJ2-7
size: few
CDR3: CASSPPLITYEQYF
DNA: TGTGCCAGCTCACCACCGCTGATTACCTACGAGCAGTACTTC

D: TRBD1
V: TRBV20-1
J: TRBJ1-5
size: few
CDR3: CSGGQGEQPQHF
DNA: TGCAGTGGAGGACAGGGCGAACAGCCCCAGCATTTT

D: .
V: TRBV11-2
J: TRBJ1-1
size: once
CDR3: CASSLVGGHTEAFF
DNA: TGTGCCAGCAGCCTAGTGGGGGGGCACACTGAAGCTTTCTTT

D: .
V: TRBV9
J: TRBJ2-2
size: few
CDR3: CASSQTSSGTGELFF
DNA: TGTGCCAGCAGCCAGACTAGTTCAGGCACCGGGGAGCTGTTTTTT

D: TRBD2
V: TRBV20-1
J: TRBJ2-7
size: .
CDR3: CSAHTPGTGRVGQYF
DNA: TGCAGTGCACACACGCCCGGGACGGGGAGGGTAGGGCAGTACTTC

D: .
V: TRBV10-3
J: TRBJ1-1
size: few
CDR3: CAISEPRARANTEAFF
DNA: TGTGCCATCAGTGAGCCGCGGGCCAGGGCGAACACTGAAGCTTTCTTT

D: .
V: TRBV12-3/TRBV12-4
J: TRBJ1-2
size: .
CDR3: CASSLIPGGVYGYTF
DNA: TGTGCCAGCAGTTTAATCCCAGGAGGGGTTTATGGCTACACCTTC

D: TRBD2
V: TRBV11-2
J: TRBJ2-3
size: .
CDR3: CASSLRSGKADTQYF
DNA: TGTGCCAGCAGCTTACGGAGCGGGAAAGCAGATACGCAGTATTTT

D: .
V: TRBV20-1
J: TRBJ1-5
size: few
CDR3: CSAAGDSNQPQHF
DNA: TGCAGTGCCGCAGGGGATAGCAATCAGCCCCAGCATTTT

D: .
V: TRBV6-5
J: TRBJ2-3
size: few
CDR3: CASSYSPRDTQYF
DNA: TGTGCCAGCAGTTACTCCCCACGAGATACGCAGTATTTT

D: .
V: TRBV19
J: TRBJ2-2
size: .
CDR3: CASSIKGRRDTGELFF
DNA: TGTGCCAGTAGTATAAAAGGTCGTCGGGACACCGGGGAGCTGTTTTTT

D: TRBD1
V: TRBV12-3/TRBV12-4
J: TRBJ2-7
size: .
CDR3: CASSHGTGKSEYF
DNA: TGTGCCAGCAGCCACGGGACAGGGAAATCGGAGTACTTC

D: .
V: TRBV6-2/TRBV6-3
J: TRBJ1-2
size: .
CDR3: CASFKQGVYGYTF
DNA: TGTGCCAGCTTTAAACAGGGCGTCTATGGCTACACCTTC

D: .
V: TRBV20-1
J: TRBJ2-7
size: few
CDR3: CSARDQGRGYEQYF
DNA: TGCAGTGCTAGAGATCAGGGCAGGGGCTACGAGCAGTACTTC

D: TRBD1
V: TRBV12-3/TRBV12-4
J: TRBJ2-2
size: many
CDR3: CASSPRQGVYTGELFF
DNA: TGTGCCAGCAGTCCCCGACAGGGAGTTTACACCGGGGAGCTGTTTTTT

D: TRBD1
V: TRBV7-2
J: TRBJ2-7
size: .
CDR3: CASSLRVGTAYEQYF
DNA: TGTGCCAGCAGCTTAAGGGTGGGGACAGCATACGAGCAGTACTTC

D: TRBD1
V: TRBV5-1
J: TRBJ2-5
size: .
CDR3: CASSLPGQGALETQYF
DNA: TGCGCCAGCAGCTTACCGGGACAGGGGGCTCTGGAGACCCAGTACTTC

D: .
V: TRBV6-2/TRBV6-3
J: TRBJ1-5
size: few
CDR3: CASRNAGGNQPQHF
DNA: TGTGCCAGCAGGAACGCTGGGGGCAATCAGCCCCAGCATTTT

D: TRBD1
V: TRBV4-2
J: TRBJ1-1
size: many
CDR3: CASSHNTGGRNTEAFF
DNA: TGTGCCAGCAGCCATAACACAGGGGGCCGGAACACTGAAGCTTTCTTT

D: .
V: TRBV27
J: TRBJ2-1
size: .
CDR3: CASRETGGYNEQFF
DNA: TGTGCCAGCAGGGAAACGGGTGGCTACAATGAGCAGTTCTTC

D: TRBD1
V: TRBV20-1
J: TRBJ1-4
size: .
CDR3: CSARDPTDRGNEKLFF
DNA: TGCAGTGCTAGAGATCCCACGGACAGGGGAAATGAAAAACTGTTTTTT

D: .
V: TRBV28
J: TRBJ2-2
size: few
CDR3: CASSSQGSTGELFF
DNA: TGTGCCAGCAGTTCCCAGGGGAGCACCGGGGAGCTGTTTTTT

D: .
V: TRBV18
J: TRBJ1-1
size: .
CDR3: CASSPIQGENTEAFF
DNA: TGTGCCAGCTCACCAATCCAGGGCGAGAACACTGAAGCTTTCTTT

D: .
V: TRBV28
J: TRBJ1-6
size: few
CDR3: CASSLGTGRYSPLHF
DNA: TGTGCCAGCAGTTTGGGAACCGGGCGCTATTCACCCCTCCACTTT

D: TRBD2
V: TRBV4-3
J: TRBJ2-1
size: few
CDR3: CASSSPPGLAGGEQFF
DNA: TGCGCCAGCAGCTCCCCTCCGGGACTAGCGGGAGGTGAGCAGTTCTTC

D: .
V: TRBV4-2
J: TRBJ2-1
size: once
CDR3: CASSQDISEQFF
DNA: TGTGCCAGCAGCCAAGATATCAGTGAGCAGTTCTTC

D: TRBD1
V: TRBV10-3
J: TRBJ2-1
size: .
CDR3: CAISDYNRGKDNEQFF
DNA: TGTGCCATCAGTGACTACAACAGGGGGAAGGACAATGAGCAGTTCTTC

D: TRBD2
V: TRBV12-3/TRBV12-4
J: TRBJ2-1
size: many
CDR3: CASRGTSGLYNEQFF
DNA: TGTGCCAGCAGGGGGACTAGCGGACTATACAATGAGCAGTTCTTC

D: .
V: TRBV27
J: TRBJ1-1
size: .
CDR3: CASSLRLTGTEAFF
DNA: TGTGCCAGCAGTTTACGCCTTACGGGCACTGAAGCTTTCTTT